A selection of T cell receptor beta chains follows, all from one sample in a study of blood T cell repertoires in COVID-19. The table came from immunoSEQ multiplex PCR; TCRdb's copy has only in-frame clones and leaves some out. The sample lists fewer than 300,000 clones, approximately 87% occurring once. Sequenced input: peripheral blood. These receptors all come from a woman in her fifties or sixties with acute or convalescent COVID-19. The conserved cysteine and the conserved F or W are not part of the CDR3 here.

v_call	j_call	cdr3_aa
TRBV2	TRBJ1-1	ASSEGGRNTEAF
TRBV12-2	TRBJ1-5	ARTDGGDCNQPQH
TRBV19	TRBJ2-7	ASRPGTGNSYEQY
TRBV4-1	TRBJ1-6	ASSDREDSPLH
TRBV7-2	TRBJ1-2	ASSYNRQGRDGYT
TRBV4-1	TRBJ1-2	ASSQEGQIGGYT
TRBV28	TRBJ1-5	ASSSITGSNQPQH
TRBV6-5	TRBJ2-7	ASREGGGSYEQY
TRBV27	TRBJ1-5	ASSRTTRTGPNQPQH
TRBV28	TRBJ2-2	ASIYAQGAHGELF
TRBV7-6	TRBJ1-4	ASSLAPGREKLF
TRBV9	TRBJ1-2	ASSPRTDYGYT
TRBV11-2	TRBJ1-4	ASSSGGNSASGVLF
TRBV27	TRBJ2-1	ASSQGGQGVDHEQF
TRBV28	TRBJ1-2	ASSTTGGGYT
TRBV2	TRBJ1-1	ADSTLTGPTEAF
TRBV6-6	TRBJ1-4	ASSPPLGTDNEKLF
TRBV2	TRBJ2-1	ASSRDLASYNEQF
TRBV18	TRBJ2-7	ASTRQGTFYEQY
TRBV18	TRBJ2-3	ASRPGGLYTDTQY
TRBV3-1/TRBV3-2	TRBJ2-7	ASSQKRFEQY
TRBV19	TRBJ2-7	ASSPYRTSGSSYEQY
TRBV6-5	TRBJ2-7	ASSYSDRGYEQY
TRBV5-1	TRBJ2-7	ASSGQGYEQY
TRBV5-1	TRBJ2-5	ASSSTGVGIETQY
TRBV7-2	TRBJ2-4	ASSLASGSIQGIQY
TRBV7-3	TRBJ1-1	ASSEQAGNTEAF